This T cell receptor (beta chain) was sequenced during a study of shared clonotypes between healthy human individuals. Points from the study as a whole: Across a handful of donors, naive CD4 shared about 5%, naive CD8 around 4%, memory CD4 2% to 2.5%, memory CD8 around 0.42%.

A remark on this clone: The antigen remains undetermined.

Method: immunoSEQ multiplex PCR; TCRdb's copy keeps in-frame clones and lacks some. The top ten clones hold approximately 0.37% of a sample with about 2.4 million clones, approximately 94% of them seen once. This CDR3 has 13 residues. Germline V CDR1 and CDR2: SGHRS, YFSETQ. Trimming took 4 bases from V and 7 from J; bases not matched to a gene: 8. Recent acute infections and vaccinations were absent in the healthy HIV-negative adult donors. This clonotype was sampled from a young man in good health. Some clones in this sample may be carry-over from other donors' samples. The specimen was naive CD4+ T cells from PBMCs. Subset defined: CD45RA+ positively selected. The chain couples TRBV5-1 to TRBJ2-7; 7 bases fit TRBD2. DNA of the CDR3: TGCGCCAGCAGCCAGGGATACGGGGGGGAGCAGTACTTC. It encodes CASSQGYGGEQYF.